The T cell receptor beta chain under discussion was sequenced for a study of blood T cells in healthy people across ages. Whole-study results and caveats: Measured against age, TCR beta diversity per million T cells decreased in a roughly linear manner.

Peripheral blood samples of 9 to 10 milliliters were drawn from each donor. The authors extracted at least 6 micrograms of total RNA per sample. The CDR3 totals 18 residues. Germline CDR1 KGHSH, CDR2 LQKENI. Trimming pared 2 bases from V and 0 bases from J, leaving 17 bases between. With respect to this clonotype: Its cognate antigen is unknown.

Then a second PCR, running about 7 to 11 cycles, was carried out with a sample-barcoded 5' primer and a J-beta primer mix. One entry per CDR3 protein results from TCRdb running MiXCR on the 5' RACE reads. Here the sample spans some 760,000 distinct CDR3 sequences, approximately 25% being singletons. In addition, the sample was reused for a study of T cells of mothers and their children. This second study says: Normalized overlap was always slightly, never significantly, higher in related than unrelated mother-child pairs.

The sequence derives from a boy aged 5-17 years in good health. The rearrangement joins TRBV18 to TRBJ2-4; D is perhaps TRBD1 (6 bases). The specimen was blood. For the CDR3, the DNA is TGTGCCAGCTCACCAACGTCCCGTTCAGGGGTAGCCAAAAACATTCAGTACTTC. As protein: CASSPTSRSGVAKNIQYF.